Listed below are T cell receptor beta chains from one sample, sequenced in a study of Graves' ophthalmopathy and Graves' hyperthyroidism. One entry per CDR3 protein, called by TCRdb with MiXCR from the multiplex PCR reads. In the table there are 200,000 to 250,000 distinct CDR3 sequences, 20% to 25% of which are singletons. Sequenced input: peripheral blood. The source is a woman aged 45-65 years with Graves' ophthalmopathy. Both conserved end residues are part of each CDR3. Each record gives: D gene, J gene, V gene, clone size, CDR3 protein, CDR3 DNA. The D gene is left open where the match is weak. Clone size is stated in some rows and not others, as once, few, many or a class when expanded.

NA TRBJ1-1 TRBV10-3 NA CASSESQGRFSTEAFF TGTGCCAGCAGTGAGTCTCAGGGGCGGTTTTCCACTGAAGCTTTCTTT
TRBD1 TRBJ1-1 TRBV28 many CASSLQGAVTEAFF TGTGCCAGCAGCTTACAGGGGGCGGTCACTGAAGCTTTCTTT
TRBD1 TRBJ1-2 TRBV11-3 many CASSPTSSDRGYGYTF TGTGCCAGCAGCCCAACTTCTTCGGACAGGGGGTATGGCTACACCTTC
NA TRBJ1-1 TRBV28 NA CASSLGSITEAFF TGTGCCAGCAGTTTAGGTAGCATCACTGAAGCTTTCTTT
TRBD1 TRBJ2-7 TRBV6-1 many CATREVIQGAYEQYF TGTGCCACCCGGGAAGTCATTCAGGGGGCGTACGAGCAGTACTTC
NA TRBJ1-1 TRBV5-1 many CASSLVEGGTEAFF TGCGCCAGCAGCTTGGTGGAGGGCGGCACTGAAGCTTTCTTT
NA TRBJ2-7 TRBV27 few CASSLWAGSYEQYF TGTGCCAGCAGTTTATGGGCAGGGTCCTACGAGCAGTACTTC
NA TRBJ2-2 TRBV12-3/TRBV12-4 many CASSPSDTANTGELFF TGTGCCAGCAGCCCCTCGGATACTGCGAACACCGGGGAGCTGTTTTTT
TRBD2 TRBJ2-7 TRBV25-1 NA CASRESGSSYEQYF TGTGCCAGCAGAGAGAGCGGGAGCTCCTACGAGCAGTACTTC
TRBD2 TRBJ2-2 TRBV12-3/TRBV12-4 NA CAVGRAKAGELFF TGTGCCGTCGGGAGGGCCAAGGCCGGGGAGCTGTTTTTT
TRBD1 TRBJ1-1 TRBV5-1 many CASSSGTAHGNTEAFF TGCGCCAGCAGCTCGGGGACAGCACATGGGAACACTGAAGCTTTCTTT
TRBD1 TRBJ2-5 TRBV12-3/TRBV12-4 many CASRRQGAGETQYF TGTGCCAGCAGACGACAGGGGGCAGGAGAGACCCAGTACTTC
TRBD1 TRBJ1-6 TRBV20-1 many CSARVTGGAINSPLHF TGCAGTGCTAGAGTAACAGGGGGGGCGATCAATTCACCCCTCCACTTT
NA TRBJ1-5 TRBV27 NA CASSLLAHQPQHF TGTGCCAGCAGTTTATTGGCACATCAGCCCCAGCATTTT
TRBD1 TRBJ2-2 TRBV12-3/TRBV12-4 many CATQSKGQGIVELFF TGTGCCACCCAGAGTAAGGGACAGGGGATCGTGGAGCTGTTTTTT
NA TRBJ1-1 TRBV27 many CASSLRRREAFF TGTGCCAGCAGCCTACGACGGCGCGAAGCTTTCTTT
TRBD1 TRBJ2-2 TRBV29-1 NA CIVDRGRTGELFF TGCATCGTTGACAGGGGGCGGACCGGGGAGCTGTTTTTT
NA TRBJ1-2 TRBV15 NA CATSRGGGDYGYTF TGTGCCACCAGCAGGGGCGGGGGGGACTATGGCTACACCTTC
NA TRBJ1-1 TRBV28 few CASGPPITEAFF TGTGCCTCCGGGCCCCCTATAACTGAAGCTTTCTTT
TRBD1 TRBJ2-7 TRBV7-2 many CASSTGAYEQYF TGTGCCAGCAGCACAGGGGCCTACGAGCAGTACTTC
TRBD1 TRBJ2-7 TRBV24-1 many CATGQGDLPEQYF TGTGCCACCGGACAGGGCGATCTCCCCGAGCAGTACTTC
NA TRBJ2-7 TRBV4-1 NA CASSQNWEPNPSYEQYF TGCGCCAGCAGCCAAAACTGGGAACCCAACCCGTCCTACGAGCAGTACTTC
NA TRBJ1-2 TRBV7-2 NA CASSSTAWDGYGYTF TGTGCCAGCAGCTCGACCGCCTGGGACGGCTATGGCTACACCTTC
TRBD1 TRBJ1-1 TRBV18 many CASSGTGQNTEAFF TGTGCCAGCTCAGGGACAGGGCAGAACACTGAAGCTTTCTTT
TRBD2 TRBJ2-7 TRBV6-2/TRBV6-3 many CASSYSSTGASGIYEQYF TGTGCCAGCAGTTACTCGAGCACAGGTGCTAGCGGGATTTACGAGCAGTACTTC
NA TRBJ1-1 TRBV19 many CASSRTPGTAFF TGTGCCAGTAGTCGGACCCCGGGGACTGCTTTCTTT
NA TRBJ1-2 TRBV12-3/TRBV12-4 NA CASSIGTLNGYNF TGTGCCAGCAGTATCGGGACGTTGAATGGCTACAACTTC
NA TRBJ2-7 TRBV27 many CASRSRGPGASLYEQYF TGTGCCAGCAGATCAAGGGGTCCGGGGGCCTCGCTCTACGAGCAGTACTTC
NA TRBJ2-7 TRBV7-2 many CASSFQSLYEQYF TGTGCCAGCAGCTTTCAGTCCCTGTACGAGCAGTACTTC
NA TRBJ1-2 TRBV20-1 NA CSASKYGYTF TGCAGTGCTAGTAAATACGGCTACACCTTC
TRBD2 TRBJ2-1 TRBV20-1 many CSALTSGRFSYNEQFF TGCAGTGCACTTACTAGCGGGCGCTTCTCCTACAATGAGCAGTTCTTC
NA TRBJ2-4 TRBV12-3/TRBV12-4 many CASSFAQLAKNIQYF TGTGCCAGCAGTTTCGCACAACTAGCCAAAAACATTCAGTACTTC
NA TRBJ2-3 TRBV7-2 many CASSLYGPQTQYF TGTGCCAGCAGCTTATACGGGCCCCAGACGCAGTATTTT
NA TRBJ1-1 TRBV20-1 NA CSARHPERYTEAFF TGCAGTGCTAGACACCCCGAGAGGTACACTGAAGCTTTCTTT
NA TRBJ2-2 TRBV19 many CASSDRTVNTGELFF TGTGCCAGTAGTGACCGGACAGTGAACACCGGGGAGCTGTTTTTC
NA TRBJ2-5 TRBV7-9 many CACSPTFETQYF TGTGCCTGCAGCCCCACTTTTGAGACCCAGTACTTC
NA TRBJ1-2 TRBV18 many CASSPPGYLGYTF TGTGCCAGCTCACCGCCTGGGTATTTAGGCTACACCTTC
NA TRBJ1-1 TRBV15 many CATSSAGILTMNTEAFF TGTGCCACCAGCAGTGCTGGAATTCTAACGATGAACACTGAAGCTTTCTTT
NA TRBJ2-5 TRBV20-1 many CSASGPTQYF TGCAGTGCTAGCGGCCCGACCCAGTACTTC
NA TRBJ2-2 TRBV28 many CAGVSGTGELFF TGTGCCGGGGTTTCAGGCACCGGGGAGCTGTTTTTT
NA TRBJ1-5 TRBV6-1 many CASREIDGQPQHF TGTGCCAGCAGAGAGATTGACGGCCAGCCCCAGCATTTT
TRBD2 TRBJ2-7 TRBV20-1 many CSARDRASGRAYEQYF TGCAGTGCTAGAGATCGAGCTAGCGGGAGGGCTTACGAGCAGTACTTC
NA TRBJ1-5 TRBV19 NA CASRGVRSNQPQHF TGTGCCAGTAGAGGAGTTCGGAGCAATCAGCCCCAGCATTTT
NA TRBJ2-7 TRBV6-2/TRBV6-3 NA CASSRTGSEQYF TGTGCCAGCAGTCGAACAGGGTCCGAGCAGTACTTC
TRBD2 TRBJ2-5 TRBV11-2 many CASSLVIAGGEGETQYF TGTGCCAGCAGCTTAGTCATAGCGGGAGGTGAGGGAGAGACCCAGTACTTC
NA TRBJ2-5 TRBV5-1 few CASSSAQQETQYF TGCGCCAGCAGCTCCGCCCAACAAGAGACCCAGTACTTC
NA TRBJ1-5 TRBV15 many CATSREGAREPQHF TGTGCCACCAGCAGGGAGGGCGCCCGGGAGCCCCAGCATTTT